One TCR beta chain is described in this entry. Every individual TCR cDNA molecule carried its own unique molecular identifier, which allowed correction of PCR and sequencing errors. TCRdb itself ran the 5' RACE reads through MiXCR, one entry per CDR3 protein. The table lists more than 40,000 distinct CDR3 sequences, 20% to 25% of them singletons, with more than 7% in the top ten. Time point given: blood at routine non-recurrence follow-up after resection. These data originate in a study of spatial heterogeneity in lung cancer. Study at large: Samples were obtained from around 72 donors, all untreated early-stage non-small cell lung cancer patients.

The CDR3 runs to 17 residues. The germline V and J ends were trimmed by 4 bases and 0 bases, with 17 bases remaining between them. Germline CDR1 LNHDA, CDR2 SQIVND (reference sequence). This specimen was PBMCs, taken at follow-up. The TCR sequence derives from a female donor with early-stage non-small cell lung cancer. The chain employs TRBV19 and TRBJ2-3, with a weak D call TRBD2 (6 bases). The DNA for the CDR3 is TGTGCCAGTAGTAATCTTGGAGGGACTCCTAGCACAGATACGCAGTATTTT. It codes for CASSNLGGTPSTDTQYF. The whole variable domain, remainder taken from reference TRBV19 and TRBJ2-3, is DGGITQSPKYLFRKEGQNVTLSCEQNLNHDAMYWYRQDPGQGLRLIYYSQIVNDFQKGDIAEGYSVSREKKESFPLTVTSAQKNPTAFYLCASSNLGGTPSTDTQYFGPGTRLTVL.